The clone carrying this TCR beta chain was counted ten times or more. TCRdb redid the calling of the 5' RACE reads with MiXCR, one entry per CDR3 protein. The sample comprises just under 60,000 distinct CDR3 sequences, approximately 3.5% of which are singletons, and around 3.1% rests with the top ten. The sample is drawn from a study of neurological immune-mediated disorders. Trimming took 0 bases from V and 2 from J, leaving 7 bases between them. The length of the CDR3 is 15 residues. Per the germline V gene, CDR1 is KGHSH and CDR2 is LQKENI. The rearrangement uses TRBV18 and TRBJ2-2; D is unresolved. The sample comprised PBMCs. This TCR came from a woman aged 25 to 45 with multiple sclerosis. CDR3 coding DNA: TGTGCCAGCTCACCACCGCCACGAAACACCGGGGAGCTGTTTTTT. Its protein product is CASSPPPRNTGELFF.